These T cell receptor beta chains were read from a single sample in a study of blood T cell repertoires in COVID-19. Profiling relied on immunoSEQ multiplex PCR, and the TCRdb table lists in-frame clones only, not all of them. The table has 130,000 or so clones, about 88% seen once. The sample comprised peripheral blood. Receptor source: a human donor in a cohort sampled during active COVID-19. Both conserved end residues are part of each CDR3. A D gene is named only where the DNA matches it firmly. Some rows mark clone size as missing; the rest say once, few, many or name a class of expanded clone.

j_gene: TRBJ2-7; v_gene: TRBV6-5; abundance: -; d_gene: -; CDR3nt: TGTGCCAGCAGTTGGAGGGGGCGAGTTTACGAGCAGTACTTC; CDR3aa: CASSWRGRVYEQYF
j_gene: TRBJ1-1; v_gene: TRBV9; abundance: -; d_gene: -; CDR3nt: TGTGCCAGCAGCGCCCCCGGCGGGGTAGGGACTGAAGCTTTCTTT; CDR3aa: CASSAPGGVGTEAFF
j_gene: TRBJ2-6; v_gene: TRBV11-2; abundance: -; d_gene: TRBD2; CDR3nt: TGTGCCAGCAGCCGTACTAGCGGGTATGCCTCTGGGGCCAACGTCCTGACTTTC; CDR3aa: CASSRTSGYASGANVLTF
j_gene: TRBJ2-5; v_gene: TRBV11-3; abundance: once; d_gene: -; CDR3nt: TGTGCCAGCAGCTTAATTTCGGGGGAGACCCAGTACTTC; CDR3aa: CASSLISGETQYF
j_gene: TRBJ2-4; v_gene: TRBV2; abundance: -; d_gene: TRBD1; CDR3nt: TGTGCCAGCAGTGAAGTTATAGGGGGCCCCAAAAACATTCAGTACTTC; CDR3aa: CASSEVIGGPKNIQYF
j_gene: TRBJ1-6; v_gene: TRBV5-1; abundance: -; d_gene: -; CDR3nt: TGCGCCAGCAGCCCGGCGACAGCGGGTGGTTCACCCCTCCACTTT; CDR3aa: CASSPATAGGSPLHF
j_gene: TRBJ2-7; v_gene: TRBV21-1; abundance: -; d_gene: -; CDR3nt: TGTGCCAGCAGCAGCTGCCGGGACAGGGCCCTCTACGAGCAGTACTTC; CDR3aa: CASSSCRDRALYEQYF
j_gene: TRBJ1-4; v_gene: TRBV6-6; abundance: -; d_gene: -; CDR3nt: TGTGCCAGCAGTTACGGCGGGGGATCTAATGAAAAACTGTTTTTT; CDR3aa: CASSYGGGSNEKLFF
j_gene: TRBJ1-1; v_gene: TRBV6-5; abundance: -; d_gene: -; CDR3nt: TGTGCCAGCAGTTACGGGGCCCGGAACACTGAAGCTTTCTTT; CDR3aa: CASSYGARNTEAFF
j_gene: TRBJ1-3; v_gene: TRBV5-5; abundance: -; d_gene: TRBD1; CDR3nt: TGTGCCAGCAGCCCTGTACCGGGACAGGGGTCCTATAGCTCTGGAAACACCATATATTTT; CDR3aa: CASSPVPGQGSYSSGNTIYF
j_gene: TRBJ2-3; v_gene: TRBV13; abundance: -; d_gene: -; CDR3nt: TGTGCCAGCAGCCTTGGCTCAGATACGCAGTATTTT; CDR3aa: CASSLGSDTQYF
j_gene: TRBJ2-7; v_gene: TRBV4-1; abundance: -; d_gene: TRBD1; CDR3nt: TGCGCCAGCAGGTCGACAGGGGTCAGTAACGAGCAGTACTTC; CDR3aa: CASRSTGVSNEQYF
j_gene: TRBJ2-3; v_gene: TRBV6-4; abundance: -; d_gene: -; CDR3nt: TGTGCCAGCAGCCCAGGCGGGGGCACAGATACGCAGTATTTT; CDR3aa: CASSPGGGTDTQYF
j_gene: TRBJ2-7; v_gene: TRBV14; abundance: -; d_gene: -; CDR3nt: TGTGCCAGCAGCCAAGTCCCCGCGAGGCAGTACTTC; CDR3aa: CASSQVPARQYF
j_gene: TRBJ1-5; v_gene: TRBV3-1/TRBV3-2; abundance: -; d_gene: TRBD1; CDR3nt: TGTGCCAGCAGCCGACAGGGGGCTAGACAGCCCCAGCATTTT; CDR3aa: CASSRQGARQPQHF
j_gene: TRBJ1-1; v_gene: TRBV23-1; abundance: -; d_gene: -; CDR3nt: TGCGCCAGTAGCCTTCCCACTGAAGCTTTCTTT; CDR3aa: CASSLPTEAFF
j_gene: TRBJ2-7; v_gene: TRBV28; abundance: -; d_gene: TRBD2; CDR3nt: TGTGCCAGCAGTTTAGTGGGAGCGGGAGGGGCCCTTCGATCCGAGCAGTACTTC; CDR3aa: CASSLVGAGGALRSEQYF
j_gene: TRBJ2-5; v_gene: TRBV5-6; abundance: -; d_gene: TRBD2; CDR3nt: TGTGCCACCTCCGGGAGGGACCACGGGGAGACCCAGTACTTC; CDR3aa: CATSGRDHGETQYF
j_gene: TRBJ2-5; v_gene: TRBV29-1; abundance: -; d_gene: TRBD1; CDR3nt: TGCAGCGTTGGAACAGGGACAGCAAGAGGAGAGACCCAGTACTTC; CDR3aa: CSVGTGTARGETQYF
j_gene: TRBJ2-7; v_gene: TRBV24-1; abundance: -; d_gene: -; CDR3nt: TGTGCCACCAGTGAGTTCCTGCAGTCCTCCTACGAGCAGTACTTC; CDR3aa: CATSEFLQSSYEQYF
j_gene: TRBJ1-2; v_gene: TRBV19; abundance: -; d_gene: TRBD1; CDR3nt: TGTGCCAGTAGACAGGGGGCCGATGGCTACACCTTC; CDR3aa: CASRQGADGYTF
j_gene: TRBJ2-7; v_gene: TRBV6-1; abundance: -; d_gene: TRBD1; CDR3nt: TGTGCCAGCAGTGAAACTGGACAGGCGCCCTACGAGCAGTACTTC; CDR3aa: CASSETGQAPYEQYF
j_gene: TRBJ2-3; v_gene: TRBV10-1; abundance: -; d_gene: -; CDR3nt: TGCGCCAGCAGTGCCAGGGCGCTCACAGATACGCAGTATTTT; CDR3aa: CASSARALTDTQYF
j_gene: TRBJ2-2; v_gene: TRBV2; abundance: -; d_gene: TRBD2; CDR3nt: TGTGCCAGCAGGTGGGGGAGGGACACCGGGGAGCTGTTTTTT; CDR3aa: CASRWGRDTGELFF
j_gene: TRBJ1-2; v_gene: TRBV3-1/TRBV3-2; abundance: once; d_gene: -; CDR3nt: TGTGCCAGCAGCCAAGCTTGGGGCCGGGCGGATGGCTACACCTTC; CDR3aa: CASSQAWGRADGYTF
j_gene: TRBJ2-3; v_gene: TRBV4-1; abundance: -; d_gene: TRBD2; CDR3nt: TGCGCCAGCAGCCAAGCTAGCGGGAGGGCATACACAGATACGCAGTATTTT; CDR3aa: CASSQASGRAYTDTQYF
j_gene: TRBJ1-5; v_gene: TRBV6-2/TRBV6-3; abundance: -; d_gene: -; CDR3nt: TGTGCCAGCAGTCCGCAGAGCAATCAGCCCCAGCATTTT; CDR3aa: CASSPQSNQPQHF
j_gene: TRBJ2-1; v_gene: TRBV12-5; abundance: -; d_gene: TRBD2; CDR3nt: TGTGCTAGTGGTTTGCTGCGGGAGGGCCTTTACAATGAGCAGTTCTTC; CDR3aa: CASGLLREGLYNEQFF
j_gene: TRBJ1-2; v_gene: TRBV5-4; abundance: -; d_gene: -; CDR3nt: TGTGCCAGCAGCTTGTACAACAGCAGGGGTGGCTACACCTTC; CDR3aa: CASSLYNSRGGYTF
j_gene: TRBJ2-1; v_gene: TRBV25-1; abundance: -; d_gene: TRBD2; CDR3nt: TGTGCCAGCAGTGACTGGCTAGCGGGTAACAATGAGCAGTTCTTC; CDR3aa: CASSDWLAGNNEQFF
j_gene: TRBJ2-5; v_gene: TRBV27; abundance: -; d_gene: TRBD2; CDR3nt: TGTGCCAGCAGTTTACGGACTAGCGGGAGGGAGACCCAGTACTTC; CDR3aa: CASSLRTSGRETQYF
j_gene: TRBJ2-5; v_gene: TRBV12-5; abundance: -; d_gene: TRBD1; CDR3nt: TGTGCTAGTGGAGGGGCCGGGACAGGGGGGGGAGAGACCCAGTACTTC; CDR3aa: CASGGAGTGGGETQYF
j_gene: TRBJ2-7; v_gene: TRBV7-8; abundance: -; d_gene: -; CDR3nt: TGTGCCAGCAGCGCCCAGGTTACCTACGAGCAGTACTTC; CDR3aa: CASSAQVTYEQYF
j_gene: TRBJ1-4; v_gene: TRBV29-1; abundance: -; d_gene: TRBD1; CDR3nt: TGCAGCGTTATATGGACAGGGGGCAAGGAAAAACTGTTTTTT; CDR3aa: CSVIWTGGKEKLFF
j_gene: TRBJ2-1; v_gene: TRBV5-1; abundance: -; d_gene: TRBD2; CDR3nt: TGCGCCAGCAGCCGCCTGGGGGGGGACTACAATGAGCAGTTCTTC; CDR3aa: CASSRLGGDYNEQFF
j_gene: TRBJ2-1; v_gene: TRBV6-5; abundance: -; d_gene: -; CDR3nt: TGTGCCAGCAGTTACCGGGACATCTCCTACAATGAGCAGTTCTTC; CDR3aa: CASSYRDISYNEQFF
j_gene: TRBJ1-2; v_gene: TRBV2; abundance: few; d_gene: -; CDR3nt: TGTGCCAGCAGTGCCGGGGTCCCAATTAACTATGGCTACACCTTC; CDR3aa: CASSAGVPINYGYTF
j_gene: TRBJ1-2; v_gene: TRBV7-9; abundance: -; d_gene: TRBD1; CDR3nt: TGTGCCAGCAGCTCATCCGGGACAGGGGTCGTTTATGGCTACACCTTC; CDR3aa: CASSSSGTGVVYGYTF
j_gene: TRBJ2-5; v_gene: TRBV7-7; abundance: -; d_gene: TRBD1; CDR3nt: TGTGCTAGCAGCCCCGTCTCCGGGACAGTGCACCAAGAGACCCAGTACTTC; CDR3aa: CASSPVSGTVHQETQYF
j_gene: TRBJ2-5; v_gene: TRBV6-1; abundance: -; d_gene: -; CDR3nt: TGTGCCAGCAGTGAATGGTCAGGGAGGGAGACCCAGTACTTC; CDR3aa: CASSEWSGRETQYF
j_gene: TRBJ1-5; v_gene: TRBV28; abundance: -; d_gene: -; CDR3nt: TGTGCCAGCAGTTTGGGCAGTGATCAGCCCCAGCATTTT; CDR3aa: CASSLGSDQPQHF